This TCR beta chain was sequenced in a study of neurological immune-mediated disorders. Study information: Secondary progressive cases numbered 3 among the approximately 35 multiple sclerosis patients, while the other 31 were relapsing-remitting.

Concerning this clonotype itself: Antigen: not known.

CDR3 size: 15 residues. Germline values: CDR1 SGHTA, CDR2 FQGTGA. The V gene lost 1 base and the J gene lost 5 bases, with 14 bases spanning the gap. Study-level findings and limits: A possible signature was seen in one related-CDR3 cluster, into which phylogenetic grouping placed the repertoires of 18 of 34 multiple sclerosis patients. The expanded clones of different subjects shared no CDR3 amino acid sequences (suggesting private repertoires in all groups).

TCRdb ran MiXCR on the 5' RACE reads and lists one entry per CDR3 protein. The repertoire consists of roughly 62,000 distinct CDR3 sequences, with more than 4% occurring once and the leading ten covering approximately 3.2%. The receptor comes from a woman aged 45-59 years with multiple sclerosis. The chain combines TRBV7-3 with TRBJ2-5; D might be TRBD2 (6 bases). The sequenced sample was PBMCs. For the CDR3, the DNA is TGTGCCAGCAGCTTAATGGGTGGAGGGGCGGAGACCCAGTACTTC. Translated, it gives CASSLMGGGAETQYF.